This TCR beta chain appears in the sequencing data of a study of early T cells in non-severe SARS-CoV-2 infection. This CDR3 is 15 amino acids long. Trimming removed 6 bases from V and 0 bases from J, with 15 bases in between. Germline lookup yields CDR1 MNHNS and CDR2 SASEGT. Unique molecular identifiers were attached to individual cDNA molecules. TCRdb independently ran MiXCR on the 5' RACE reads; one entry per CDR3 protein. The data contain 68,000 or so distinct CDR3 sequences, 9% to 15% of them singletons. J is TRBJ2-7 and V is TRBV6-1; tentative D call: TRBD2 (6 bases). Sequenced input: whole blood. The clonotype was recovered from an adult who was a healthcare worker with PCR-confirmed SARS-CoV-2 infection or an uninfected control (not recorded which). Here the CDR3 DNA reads TGTGCCAGCAGCCGCAGACTGACTAGCTCCTACGAGCAGTACTTC. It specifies CASSRRLTSSYEQYF.